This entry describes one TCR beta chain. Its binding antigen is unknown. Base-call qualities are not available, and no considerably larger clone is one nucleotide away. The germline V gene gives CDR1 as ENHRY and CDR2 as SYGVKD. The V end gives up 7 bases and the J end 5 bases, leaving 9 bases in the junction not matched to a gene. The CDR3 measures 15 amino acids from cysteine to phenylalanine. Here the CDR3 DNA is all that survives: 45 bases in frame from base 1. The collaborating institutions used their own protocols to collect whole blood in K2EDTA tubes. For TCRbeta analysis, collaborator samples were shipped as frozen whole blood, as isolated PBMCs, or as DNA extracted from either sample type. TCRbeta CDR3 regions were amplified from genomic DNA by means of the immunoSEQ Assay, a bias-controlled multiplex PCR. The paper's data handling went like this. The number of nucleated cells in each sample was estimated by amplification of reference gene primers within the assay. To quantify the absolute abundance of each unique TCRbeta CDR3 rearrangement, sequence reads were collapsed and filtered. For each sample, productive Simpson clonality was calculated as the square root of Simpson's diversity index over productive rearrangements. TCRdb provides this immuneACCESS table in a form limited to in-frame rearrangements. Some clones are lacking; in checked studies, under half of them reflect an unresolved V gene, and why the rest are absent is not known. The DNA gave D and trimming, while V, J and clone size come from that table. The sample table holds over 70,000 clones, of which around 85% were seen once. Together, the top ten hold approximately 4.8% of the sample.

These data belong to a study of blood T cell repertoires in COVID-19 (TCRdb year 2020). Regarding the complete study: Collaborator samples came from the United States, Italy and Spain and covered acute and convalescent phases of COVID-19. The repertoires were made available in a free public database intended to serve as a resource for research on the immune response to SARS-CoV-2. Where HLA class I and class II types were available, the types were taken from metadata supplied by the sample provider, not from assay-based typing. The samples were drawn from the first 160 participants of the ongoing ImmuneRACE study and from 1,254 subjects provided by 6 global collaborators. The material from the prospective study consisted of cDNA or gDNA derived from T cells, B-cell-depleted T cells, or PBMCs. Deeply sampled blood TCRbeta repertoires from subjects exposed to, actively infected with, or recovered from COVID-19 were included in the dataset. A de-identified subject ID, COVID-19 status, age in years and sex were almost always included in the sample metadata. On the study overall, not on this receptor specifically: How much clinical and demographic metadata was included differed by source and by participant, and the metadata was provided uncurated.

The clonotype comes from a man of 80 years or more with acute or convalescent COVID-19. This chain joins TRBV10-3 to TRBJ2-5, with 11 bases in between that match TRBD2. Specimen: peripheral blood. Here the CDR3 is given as CAINDSGGAKETQYF. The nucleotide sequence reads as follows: TGTGCCATCAATGATAGCGGGGGGGCCAAGGAGACCCAGTACTTC.